A single sample is the source of the 28 T cell receptor beta chains below, sequenced in a study of CD8+ T cells in alopecia areata. Described treatment: oral pan-JAK inhibitor, 5-10 mg twice daily. RNA extraction and reverse transcription yielded cDNA as sequencing template. Using immunoSEQ multiplex PCR, the repertoire was profiled, and TCRdb retains in-frame clones only, with some absent. This table holds roughly 200,000 clones, around two fifths found once. The specimen comprised CD4+ T cells sorted from blood, sampled between weeks 36 and 40, from a patient treated with tofacitinib. The receptors were sampled from a human donor with alopecia areata.

This clone was detected only a few times. This chain connects TRBV29-1 to TRBJ2-6; D remains unclear. Germline-derived CDR1 and CDR2 are SQVTM and ANQGSEA. V was cut by 0 bases and J by 4 bases, with 7 bases left in between. The CDR3 is 14 amino acids. The CDR3 reads CSVEDRTGANVLTF. The CDR3 DNA sequence: TGCAGCGTTGAAGATCGAACGGGGGCCAACGTCCTGACTTTC.

The genes are TRBV5-4 and TRBJ2-7, with D possibly TRBD1 on 6 matching bases. Germline V gives CDR1 SGHNT, CDR2 YYREEE (reference sequence). Trimming removed 3 bases from V and 1 base from J, with 11 bases in between. The CDR3 is 14 residues long. CDR3 sequence (DNA): TGTGCCAGCAGCTCCGACAGGACATCCTACGAGCAGTACTTC. The encoded protein is CASSSDRTSYEQYF.

The gene calls are TRBV2 and TRBJ1-2; D might be TRBD1 (5 bases). The CDR3 consists of 14 residues. Germline V gene data show CDR1 as SNHLY and CDR2 as FYNNEI. V lost 6 bases and J 3 bases, leaving 14 bases between the germline ends. The chain's CDR3 is CASRVTESHYGYTF. The CDR3 nucleotides are TGTGCCAGCAGGGTGACAGAATCACACTATGGCTACACCTTC.

This clone occurred a few times. J is TRBJ2-7 and V is TRBV25-1; D not resolved. CDR3 length: 11 residues. The V gene lost 8 bases and the J gene lost 7 bases, with 12 bases spanning the gap. In germline, CDR1 is MGHDK, CDR2 SYGVNS. The CDR3 spells CASGLRSEQYF. The CDR3 bases are TGTGCCAGCGGCCTAAGGTCTGAGCAGTACTTC.

The chain couples TRBV18 to TRBJ1-1, with D unclear. The CDR3 is made up of 13 amino acids. Germline values: CDR1 KGHSH, CDR2 LQKENI. V was cut by 3 bases and J by 1 base, with 6 bases left in between. CDR3 in amino acids: CASSPQKNTEAFF. Here the CDR3 DNA reads TGTGCCAGCTCACCTCAAAAGAACACTGAAGCTTTCTTT.

This clone showed up just a few times. This chain connects TRBV4-1 to TRBJ1-3; D gene ambiguous. The V and J ends lost 2 bases and 0 bases respectively, with 8 bases between them. The CDR3 sequence is 15 residues long. Germline V gene lookup returns CDR1 MGHRA and CDR2 YSYEKL. CDR3 sequence (DNA): TGCGCCAGCAGCCAAAATCCCGGCTCTGGAAACACCATATATTTT. It encodes CASSQNPGSGNTIYF.

This chain uses TRBV15 with TRBJ2-6; tentative D call: TRBD2 (6 bases). CDR1 and CDR2 (germline): LNHNV, YYDKDF (reference sequence). V shed 4 bases and J shed 0 bases, with 7 bases lying between them. There are 15 residues in the CDR3. The CDR3 region has the DNA TGTGCCACCAGCACCGGGGGCTCTGGGGCCAACGTCCTGACTTTC. Amino acid sequence: CATSTGGSGANVLTF.

This clone was seen only a few times. V gene TRBV7-9 combines with J gene TRBJ2-2, with D unclear. Per the germline V gene, CDR1 is SEHNR and CDR2 is FQNEAQ (reference sequence). V gave up 3 bases and J gave up 4 bases, with 6 bases separating them. The CDR3 is 13 amino acids. This chain's CDR3 is CASSLVATGELFF. The CDR3 DNA follows: TGTGCCAGCAGCTTGGTGGCCACCGGGGAGCTGTTTTTT.

V is TRBV11-2 and J is TRBJ2-7; TRBD1 or TRBD2 may be the D gene (5 bases each). With 6 bases removed from V and 0 bases from J, the gap between germline ends came to 15 bases. The CDR3 is 15 amino acids. The germline gives CDR1 SGHAT, CDR2 FQNNGV. CDR3 nucleotide sequence: TGTGCCAGCAGTTGGAGGCAGGGCCGCTCCTACGAGCAGTACTTC. Translated, it gives CASSWRQGRSYEQYF.

This clone was detected only a few times. The CDR3 here is CAISESFGVVAGANVLTF. CDR3 coding DNA: TGTGCCATCAGTGAGTCGTTCGGGGTAGTTGCTGGGGCCAACGTCCTGACTTTC. The rearrangement links TRBV10-3 to TRBJ2-6; possibly TRBD2 for D (5 bases). Looked up from germline, CDR1 is ENHRY and CDR2 is SYGVKD. This CDR3 region has 18 residues. V lost 0 bases and J 2 bases, leaving 14 bases between the germline ends.

The rearrangement links TRBV4-1 to TRBJ1-1; a weak D match, TRBD1 (5 bases). V was clipped by 5 bases and J by 1 base, with 8 bases between them. The germline CDR1 and CDR2 sequences are MGHRA and YSYEKL. This CDR3 has 13 amino acids. The CDR3 reads CASSRDPNTEAFF. For the CDR3, the DNA is TGCGCCAGCAGCAGGGACCCGAACACTGAAGCTTTCTTT.

The chain combines TRBV5-6 with TRBJ2-4, with no clear D. The germline CDR1 and CDR2 sequences are SGHDT and YYEEEE. This CDR3 is built from 14 residues. Deletions cut 0 bases from V and 8 bases from J, with 12 bases between. CDR3 sequence (DNA): TGTGCCAGCAGCTTGGTCAGCGTTGGTCACATTCAGTACTTC. Amino acid sequence: CASSLVSVGHIQYF.

About this clone: At the DNA level, this CDR3 is encoded by other sequences in the same sample as well. This chain connects TRBV29-1 to TRBJ1-1, with no clear D. The CDR3 has 12 residues. Trimming removed 8 bases at V and 1 base at J, with 11 bases between. Germline CDR1 is SQVTM and CDR2 is ANQGSEA. CDR3 protein: CSSTYQNTEAFF. The CDR3 region has the DNA TGCAGCTCCACCTATCAGAACACTGAAGCTTTCTTT. Looking up the rest from reference TRBV29-1 and TRBJ1-1 gives the full variable domain: SAVISQKPSRDICQRGTSLTIQCQVDSQVTMMFWYRQQPGQSLTLIATANQGSEATYESGFVIDKFPISRPNLTFSTLTVSNMSPEDSSIYLCSSTYQNTEAFFGQGTRLTVV.

The chain joins TRBV4-3 to TRBJ1-2, with TRBD1 as a possible D gene (5 bases). The V gene lost 1 base and the J gene lost 4 bases, with 13 bases spanning the gap. Germline lookup yields CDR1 LGHNA and CDR2 YSLEER. This CDR3 contains 15 residues. The CDR3 DNA sequence: TGCGCCAGCAGCCAAGGGGGCAGGGAGGGCTATGGCTACACCTTC. Translating it yields CASSQGGREGYGYTF.

This clone appeared a single time. V gene TRBV29-1 combines with J gene TRBJ2-3, with a weak D call TRBD2 (7 bases). The germline gives CDR1 SQVTM, CDR2 ANQGSEA. The CDR3 has 20 amino acids. V was pared by 0 bases and J by 7 bases, with 32 bases between. For the CDR3, the DNA is TGCAGCGTTGAAGATCGGGGGGCAAGCGGGAAGGGTGTAGGATTATATACGCAGTATTTT. This sequence encodes CSVEDRGASGKGVGLYTQYF.

This clone was observed a few times. The V and J genes are TRBV7-2 and TRBJ2-1; 13 positions agree with TRBD2. Germline values: CDR1 SGHTA, CDR2 FQGNSA. The CDR3 has 15 residues. J was trimmed by 12 bases and V by 2 bases; bases with no gene match: 7. This CDR3 is CASSLSLAGGFGQFF. The CDR3, as DNA: TGTGCCAGCAGCTTATCACTAGCGGGAGGGTTCGGGCAGTTCTTC.

Many counts were recorded for this clone. The chain couples TRBV28 to TRBJ2-7, with 7 nucleotides matching TRBD1. CDR3 length equals 14 residues. Germline values: CDR1 MDHEN, CDR2 SYDVKM. The V gene end was trimmed by 6 bases and the J gene end by 2 bases; junction bases not matched to a gene: 7. CDR3 DNA: TGTGCCAGCAGCCCCCCCCAGGGGGCCTACGAGCAGTACTTC. This encodes CASSPPQGAYEQYF. Supplemented by reference TRBV28 and TRBJ2-7, the full variable domain reads DVKVTQSSRYLVKRTGEKVFLECVQDMDHENMFWYRQDPGLGLRLIYFSYDVKMKEKGDIPEGYSVSREKKERFSLILESASTNQTSMYLCASSPPQGAYEQYFGPGTRLTVT.

V and J are TRBV27 and TRBJ2-3; possible D gene TRBD1, 6 bases. CDR1 MNHEY and CDR2 SMNVEV come from the germline V gene (reference sequence). The CDR3 has 16 amino acids. Trimming took off 3 bases at V and 6 bases at J, with 19 bases between the two ends. CDR3 loop: CASSLSSATRGDTQYF. The CDR3 nucleotides are TGTGCCAGCAGTTTGAGTAGCGCCACGAGGGGGGATACGCAGTATTTT.

The rearrangement joins TRBV29-1 to TRBJ1-1; D uncertain. Germline V gene data show CDR1 as SQVTM and CDR2 as ANQGSEA. The V and J ends lost 6 bases and 0 bases respectively, with 11 bases between them. CDR3 size: 13 residues. CDR3 in amino acids: CSVLSGVNTEAFF. The CDR3, as DNA: TGCAGCGTGCTTTCGGGTGTGAACACTGAAGCTTTCTTT.

The V call is TRBV29-1, the J call TRBJ1-4; no reliable D call. With 2 bases removed from V and 0 bases from J, the gap between germline ends came to 7 bases. The CDR3 has 14 residues. Germline assignment: CDR1 SQVTM and CDR2 ANQGSEA. In nucleotides, the CDR3 is TGCAGCGTTGAAAGCGTTGCAACTAATGAAAAACTGTTTTTT. The encoded protein is CSVESVATNEKLFF.

This clone was seen only a few times. The gene calls are TRBV5-4 and TRBJ2-1; D call uncertain. The V gene lost 4 bases and the J gene lost 2 bases, with 13 bases spanning the gap. The CDR3 length is 15 residues. Germline V lookup: CDR1 SGHNT, CDR2 YYREEE (reference sequence). CDR3 nucleotide sequence: TGTGCCAGCAGCCTCGCCGGAGAGACCTACAATGAGCAGTTCTTC. Its translation: CASSLAGETYNEQFF.

The J gene is TRBJ1-5, the V gene TRBV27; the D is unclear. Germline values: CDR1 MNHEY, CDR2 SMNVEV (reference sequence). The CDR3 runs to 11 residues. With 8 bases removed from V and 1 base from J, the gap between germline ends came to 3 bases. The CDR3 protein is CASGSNQPQHF. As DNA, the CDR3 is TGTGCCAGCGGGAGCAATCAGCCCCAGCATTTT.

This clone was observed a handful of times. The genes are TRBV30 and TRBJ2-5; 14 nucleotides agree with TRBD2. From germline, CDR1 is GTSNPN and CDR2 SVGIG (reference sequence). CDR3 length: 14 amino acids. V was clipped by 6 bases and J by 4 bases; unmatched bases: 4. DNA for the CDR3: TGTGCCTGCACGACTAGCGGGAGGGTAGAGACCCAGTACTTC. Translation gives CACTTSGRVETQYF.

The chain carries TRBV2 and TRBJ2-5; TRBD1 is a possible D gene (5 bases). Germline CDR1 reads SNHLY; CDR2 reads FYNNEI. The CDR3 spans 13 residues. The V end lost 8 bases, the J end lost 2 bases, and 12 bases lay between the germline ends. The CDR3 reads CASQGAQQETQYF. The CDR3 bases are TGTGCCAGCCAAGGGGCCCAGCAAGAGACCCAGTACTTC.

This clone was picked up a small number of times. The V gene is TRBV19, the J gene TRBJ1-2; D is uncertain. Germline-derived CDR1 and CDR2 are LNHDA and SQIVND (reference sequence). The CDR3 runs 12 residues. The V and J ends lost 3 bases and 6 bases respectively, with 8 bases between them. The CDR3 DNA reads as TGTGCCAGTAGTATCTCTGGACATGGCTACACCTTC. This translates into CASSISGHGYTF.

On this clone itself: Other nucleotide sequences from this sample produce the same CDR3. V and J are TRBV5-4 and TRBJ1-1; 7 bases are a match to TRBD1. Trimming took 0 bases from V and 6 from J; bases not matched to a gene: 2. CDR3 length: 13 amino acids. In germline, CDR1 is SGHNT, CDR2 YYREEE (reference sequence). CDR3 in amino acids: CASSLDRGAEAFF. The CDR3 DNA is TGTGCCAGCAGCTTGGACAGGGGAGCTGAAGCTTTCTTT. Based on the CDR3 plus reference TRBV5-4 and TRBJ1-1, the full variable domain is ETGVTQSPTHLIKTRGQQVTLRCSSQSGHNTVSWYQQALGQGPQFIFQYYREEENGRGNFPPRFSGLQFPNYSSELNVNALELDDSALYLCASSLDRGAEAFFGQGTRLTVV.

With regard to this clone: Different DNA sequences within this sample yield the same CDR3. This chain links TRBV6-6 with TRBJ2-7; the match to TRBD1 covers 11 bases. CDR1 is MNHNY, CDR2 SVGAGI, per germline (reference sequence). The CDR3 sequence is 15 residues long. J lost 0 bases, V lost 6 bases, and 4 bases had no gene match. CDR3 sequence (DNA): TGTGCCAGCAGCCCCGGACAGGGGGCCTCCTACGAGCAGTACTTC. As protein: CASSPGQGASYEQYF.

This clone was counted only a few times. The chain couples TRBV7-2 to TRBJ2-2; 9 bases match TRBD2. This CDR3 comprises 14 residues. Germline values: CDR1 SGHTA, CDR2 FQGNSA. J was trimmed by 7 bases and V by 4 bases; bases with no gene match: 4. CDR3 amino acids: CASSSRTSVGELFF. The CDR3 DNA sequence: TGTGCCAGCAGCTCCCGGACTAGCGTCGGGGAGCTGTTTTTT.